The 24 T cell receptor beta chains listed next were all sequenced from one sample in a study of blood T cell repertoires in COVID-19. Sequenced by immunoSEQ multiplex PCR; TCRdb stores in-frame clones only, minus some. In the table there are around 180,000 clones, 88% of which are singletons. Material: peripheral blood. Receptors originate from a man in his fifties or sixties with acute or convalescent COVID-19.

The J gene is TRBJ1-1, the V gene TRBV6-5; possible D gene TRBD1, 5 bases. V was cut by 0 bases and J by 1 base, with 9 bases left in between. CDR1 is MNHEY and CDR2 is SVGAGI in the germline V gene. The CDR3 runs to 15 residues. CDR3 DNA: TGTGCCAGCAGTTACTCCCAGGGTCGGAACACTGAAGCTTTCTTT. This gives the protein CASSYSQGRNTEAFF.

This clone has more than one count but fewer than ten. The chain has TRBV6-5 and TRBJ1-1; D not resolved. The germline V gene has CDR1 MNHEY and CDR2 SVGAGI. CDR3 length equals 13 residues. Trimming left V 8 bases short and J 0 bases short, with 10 bases between. Here the CDR3 reads CASAESVNTEAFF. The CDR3, as DNA: TGTGCCAGCGCGGAGTCGGTGAACACTGAAGCTTTCTTT.

The rearrangement links TRBV24-1 to TRBJ2-1, with 12 bases that match TRBD2. The CDR3 spans 15 residues. Germline V gives CDR1 KGHDR, CDR2 SFDVKD. V dropped 3 bases and J dropped 9; count of bases not matched to a gene: 5. The CDR3 sequence: CATSDGGLAGLEQFF. The CDR3 DNA sequence: TGTGCCACCAGTGATGGTGGACTAGCGGGACTTGAGCAGTTCTTC.

The chain is built from TRBV3-1 (or the pseudogene TRBV3-2) and TRBJ1-1; TRBD1 matches 10 bases. V lost 5 bases and J lost 8; bases outside the gene matches: 11. The germline CDR1 and CDR2 sequences are LGHDT and YNNKEL (reference sequence). The CDR3 contains 15 residues. For the CDR3, the DNA is TGTGCCAGCAGCTCCCGGACAGGGGGATTAACAGAAGCTTTCTTT. Amino acid sequence: CASSSRTGGLTEAFF.

The rearrangement uses TRBV7-9 and TRBJ2-7; D gene unclear. CDR1 and CDR2 from the germline V gene are SEHNR and FQNEAQ (reference sequence). The V end was cut by 1 base, the J end by 12 bases, with 10 bases between. The CDR3 is 11 amino acids. CDR3 residues: CASSLVGFPYF. In nucleotides, the CDR3 is TGTGCCAGCAGCTTAGTCGGGTTTCCGTACTTC. Using reference TRBV7-9 and TRBJ2-7 for the parts outside the CDR3, the full variable domain is DTGVSQNPRHKITKRGQNVTFRCDPISEHNRLYWYRQTLGQGPEFLTYFQNEAQLEKSRLLSDRFSAERPKGSFSTLEIQRTEQGDSAMYLCASSLVGFPYFGPGTRLTVT.

The chain is built from TRBV5-8 and TRBJ1-2, with D possibly being TRBD1 (6 bases). The germline gives CDR1 SGHTS, CDR2 YDEGEE. The V end lost 5 bases, the J end lost 5 bases, and 13 bases lay between the germline ends. The CDR3 extends over 13 amino acids. CDR3 protein: CASRTRGGYGYTF. The DNA of the CDR3 is TGTGCCAGCAGGACCAGGGGAGGGTATGGCTACACCTTC.

This clone was found a few times. This chain joins TRBV24-1 and TRBJ2-7; 8 bases map to TRBD2. The CDR3 totals 14 residues. The V segment lost 4 bases and the J segment 4 bases; nucleotides outside the gene matches: 5. Germline CDR1 reads KGHDR; CDR2 reads SFDVKD. CDR3 amino acids: CATSETGGAYEQYF. Written as DNA, the CDR3 is TGTGCCACCAGTGAGACGGGAGGGGCGTACGAGCAGTACTTC.

This clone was counted once. The chain's CDR3 is CASSFPDRALGYTF. DNA of the CDR3: TGTGCCAGCAGCTTCCCCGACAGGGCCCTTGGCTACACCTTC. The V and J genes are TRBV5-4 and TRBJ1-2; the match to TRBD1 covers 7 bases. The junction had 8 bases not matched to a gene; V was cut back by 2 bases and J by 7 bases. CDR3 size: 14 residues. Germline lookup yields CDR1 SGHNT and CDR2 YYREEE (reference sequence).

The V and J genes are TRBV25-1 and TRBJ1-1; no clear D gene. Per germline, CDR1 MGHDK and CDR2 SYGVNS. The CDR3 spans 11 residues. V gave up 3 bases and J gave up 10 bases, with 9 bases separating them. In DNA form, the CDR3 reads TGTGCCAGCAGTGATTTGACTATAGCTTTCTTT. Translation gives CASSDLTIAFF.

The J gene is TRBJ2-1, the V gene TRBV2; D is perhaps TRBD2 (7 bases). With 10 bases removed from V and 5 bases from J, the gap between germline ends came to 15 bases. CDR3 length: 13 residues. CDR1 is SNHLY, CDR2 FYNNEI, per germline. In DNA form, the CDR3 reads TGTGCCACAGGGGAGGGAGGAAACAATGAGCAGTTCTTC. It codes for CATGEGGNNEQFF.

V gene TRBV10-3 combines with J gene TRBJ2-7; no clear D gene. The CDR3 loop spans 14 amino acids. CDR1 and CDR2 (germline): ENHRY, SYGVKD. The V end was cut by 2 bases, the J end by 4 bases, with 12 bases between. For the CDR3, the DNA is TGTGCCATCAGTGAGCCAGGTCTCCCTTACGAGCAGTACTTC. It codes for CAISEPGLPYEQYF.

The V call is TRBV19, the J call TRBJ2-2, with TRBD2 matching over 9 bases. Germline values: CDR1 LNHDA, CDR2 SQIVND (reference sequence). This CDR3 spans 14 amino acids. The ends lost 6 bases at V and 1 base at J; junction bases unmatched: 0. The DNA of the CDR3 is TGTGCCAGTAGGACTAGCGGGAACACCGGGGAGCTGTTTTTT. It codes for CASRTSGNTGELFF.

The chain links TRBV7-9 to TRBJ1-4; TRBD1 might be the D (5 bases). Germline-derived CDR1 and CDR2 are SEHNR and FQNEAQ (reference sequence). The CDR3 sequence is 14 residues long. V was shortened by 2 bases and J by 4 bases, with 8 bases between the two germline ends. The CDR3 DNA reads TGTGCCAGCAGCTTACGAGACAGTAATGAAAAACTGTTTTTT. This encodes CASSLRDSNEKLFF.

This clone was picked up one time. The gene calls are TRBV7-9 and TRBJ1-2, with D possibly matching TRBD1 (5 bases). The CDR3 runs 13 residues. The ends were cut back, 5 bases at V and 6 bases at J, with 13 bases in the middle. In germline, CDR1 is SEHNR, CDR2 FQNEAQ (reference sequence). The CDR3: CASSPRATDGYTF. CDR3 DNA sequence: TGTGCCAGCAGCCCCAGGGCGACGGATGGCTACACCTTC.

The chain uses TRBV5-5 and TRBJ2-3; TRBD1 agrees at 7 bases. The V gene end was trimmed by 1 base and the J gene end by 1 base; junction bases not matched to a gene: 3. CDR3 length equals 15 residues. Germline values: CDR1 SGHKS, CDR2 YYEKEE (reference sequence). DNA of the CDR3: TGTGCCAGCAGCTTGAGGGGGCAGGGCACAGATACGCAGTATTTT. Amino acids: CASSLRGQGTDTQYF.

This chain joins TRBV25-1 and TRBJ1-4; D might be TRBD1 (6 bases). The CDR3 consists of 14 residues. CDR1 is MGHDK, CDR2 SYGVNS, per germline. The germline V and J ends were trimmed by 8 bases and 8 bases, with 18 bases remaining between them. The CDR3 coding sequence is TGTGCCAGCTTACCCCCCGGGACAAGCGAAAAACTGTTTTTT. As protein: CASLPPGTSEKLFF.

The genes are TRBV27 and TRBJ2-1, with 9 bases identical to TRBD2. V lost 6 bases and J lost 6; bases outside the gene matches: 9. Germline V gives CDR1 MNHEY, CDR2 SMNVEV (reference sequence). This CDR3 spans 15 amino acids. CDR3 sequence: CASRGSGRRGNEQFF. CDR3 DNA: TGTGCCAGCAGGGGTAGCGGGAGAAGGGGCAATGAGCAGTTCTTC.

The chain recombines TRBV18 with TRBJ1-2; tentative D call: TRBD1 (5 bases). The germline V gene encodes CDR1 KGHSH and CDR2 LQKENI. V gave up 3 bases and J gave up 7 bases, with 12 bases separating them. The CDR3 extends over 13 amino acids. The CDR3 DNA reads TGTGCCAGCTCACCCGGGCAGGGCCTTGGCTACACCTTC. Amino acids: CASSPGQGLGYTF.

Details on this clone: The sample has other DNA sequences that encode this CDR3 too. The chain has TRBV12-3 or TRBV12-4 and TRBJ2-7; 7 bases match TRBD1. V trimming: 5 bases; J trimming: 1 base; junction bases outside the gene matches: 2. This CDR3 has 13 amino acids. The CDR3 here is CASSPGQSYEQYF. In DNA, the CDR3 is TGTGCCAGCAGTCCGGGACAGTCCTACGAGCAGTACTTC.

The genes are TRBV9 and TRBJ2-1, with 7 bases lining up with TRBD1. Germline CDR1 is SGDLS and CDR2 is YYNGEE. CDR3 length: 15 amino acids. The ends lost 4 bases at V and 5 bases at J; junction bases unmatched: 9. In DNA, the CDR3 is TGTGCCAGCAGCACATCCGGGACAGAGGACAATGAGCAGTTCTTC. Amino acid sequence: CASSTSGTEDNEQFF.

This chain uses TRBV10-3 with TRBJ1-6, with D possibly matching TRBD1 (6 bases). Germline CDR1 reads ENHRY; CDR2 reads SYGVKD. Trimming pared 6 bases from V and 10 bases from J, leaving 13 bases between. The CDR3 length is 13 residues. CDR3 amino acids: CAIRRGSESPLHF. The DNA for the CDR3 is TGTGCCATCAGGAGGGGGTCGGAATCACCCCTCCACTTT.

This clone has just one count. The rearrangement links TRBV6-5 to TRBJ1-5, with 9 bases that match TRBD1. Germline V gene data show CDR1 as MNHEY and CDR2 as SVGAGI. This CDR3 spans 14 amino acids. V lost 7 bases to trimming and J lost 6 bases; unmatched junction nucleotides: 7. The CDR3 spells CASNQGQGFQPQHF. The DNA for the CDR3 is TGTGCCAGCAATCAGGGACAGGGCTTTCAGCCCCAGCATTTT.

The chain carries TRBV27 and TRBJ2-2; D possibly corresponds to TRBD1 (5 bases). CDR1 MNHEY and CDR2 SMNVEV come from the germline V gene (reference sequence). V was shortened by 7 bases and J by 7 bases, with 22 bases between the two germline ends. The CDR3 sequence is 16 residues long. CDR3 in DNA: TGTGCCAGCATACCTATTTTGCAGTTGGGGCACGGGGAGCTGTTTTTT. This gives the protein CASIPILQLGHGELFF.

This clone was counted only a few times. The chain combines TRBV28 with TRBJ1-2; D uncertain. Germline V gene sequence: CDR1 MDHEN, CDR2 SYDVKM. This CDR3 comprises 11 residues. The V end was cut by 6 bases, the J end by 2 bases, with 4 bases between. The CDR3 DNA reads as TGTGCCAGCAGCCTCAACTATGGCTACACCTTC. Protein sequence: CASSLNYGYTF.